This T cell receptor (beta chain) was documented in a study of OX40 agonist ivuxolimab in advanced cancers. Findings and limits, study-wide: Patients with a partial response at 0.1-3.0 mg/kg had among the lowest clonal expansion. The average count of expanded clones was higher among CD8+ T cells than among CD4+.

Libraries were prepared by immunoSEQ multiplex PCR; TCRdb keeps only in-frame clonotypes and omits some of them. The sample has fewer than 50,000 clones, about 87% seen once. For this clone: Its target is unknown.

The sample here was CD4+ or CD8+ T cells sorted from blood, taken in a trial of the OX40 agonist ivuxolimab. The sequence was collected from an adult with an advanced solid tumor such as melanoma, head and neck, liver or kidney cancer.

CDR3 residues: CSVFGRNTIYF. The CDR3 bases are TGCAGTGTCTTCGGGAGAAACACCATATATTTT. The chain couples TRBV20-1 to TRBJ1-3; D is undetermined. CDR3 size: 11 residues. CDR1 is DFQATT, CDR2 SNEGSKA, per germline (reference sequence). Trimming took 7 bases from V and 5 from J, leaving 9 bases between them.